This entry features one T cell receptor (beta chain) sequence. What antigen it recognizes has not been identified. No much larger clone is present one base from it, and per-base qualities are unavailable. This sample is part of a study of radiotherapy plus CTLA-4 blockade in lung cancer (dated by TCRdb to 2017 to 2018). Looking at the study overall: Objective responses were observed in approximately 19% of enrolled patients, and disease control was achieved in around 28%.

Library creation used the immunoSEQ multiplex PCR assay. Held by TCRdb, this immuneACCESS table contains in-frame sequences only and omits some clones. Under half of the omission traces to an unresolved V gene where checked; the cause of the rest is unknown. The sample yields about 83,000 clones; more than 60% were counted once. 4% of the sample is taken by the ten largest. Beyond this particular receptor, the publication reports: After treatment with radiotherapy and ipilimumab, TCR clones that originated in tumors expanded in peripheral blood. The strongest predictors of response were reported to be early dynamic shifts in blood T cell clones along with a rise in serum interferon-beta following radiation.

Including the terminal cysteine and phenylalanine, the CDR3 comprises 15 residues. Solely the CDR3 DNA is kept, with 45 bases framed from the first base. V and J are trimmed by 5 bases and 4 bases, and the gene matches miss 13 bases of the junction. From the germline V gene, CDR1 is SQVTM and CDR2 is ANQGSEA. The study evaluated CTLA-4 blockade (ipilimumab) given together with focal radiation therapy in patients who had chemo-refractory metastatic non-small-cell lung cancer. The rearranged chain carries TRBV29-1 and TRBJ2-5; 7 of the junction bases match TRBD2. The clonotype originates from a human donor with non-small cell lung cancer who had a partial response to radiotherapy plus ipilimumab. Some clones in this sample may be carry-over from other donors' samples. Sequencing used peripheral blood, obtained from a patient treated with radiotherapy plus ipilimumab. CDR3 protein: CSVRIAGGRRETQYF. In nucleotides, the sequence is TGCAGCGTTCGTATAGCGGGCGGGCGGCGAGAGACCCAGTACTTC.